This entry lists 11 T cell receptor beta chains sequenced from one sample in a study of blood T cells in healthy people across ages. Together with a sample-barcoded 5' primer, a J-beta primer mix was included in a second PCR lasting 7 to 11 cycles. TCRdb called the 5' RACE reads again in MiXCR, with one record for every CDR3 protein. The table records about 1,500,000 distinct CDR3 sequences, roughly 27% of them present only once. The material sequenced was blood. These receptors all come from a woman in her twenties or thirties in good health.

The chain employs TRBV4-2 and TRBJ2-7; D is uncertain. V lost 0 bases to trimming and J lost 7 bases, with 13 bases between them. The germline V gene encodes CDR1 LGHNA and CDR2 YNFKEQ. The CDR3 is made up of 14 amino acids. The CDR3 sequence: CASSQESDLGEQYF. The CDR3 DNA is TGTGCCAGCAGCCAAGAATCCGATCTGGGGGAGCAGTACTTC.

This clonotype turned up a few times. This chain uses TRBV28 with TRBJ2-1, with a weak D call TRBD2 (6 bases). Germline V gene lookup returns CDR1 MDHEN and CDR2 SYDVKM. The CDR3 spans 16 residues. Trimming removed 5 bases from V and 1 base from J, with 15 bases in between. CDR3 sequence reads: CASSPIEGRSYNEQFF. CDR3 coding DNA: TGTGCCAGCAGTCCAATTGAGGGGAGGTCCTACAATGAGCAGTTCTTC.

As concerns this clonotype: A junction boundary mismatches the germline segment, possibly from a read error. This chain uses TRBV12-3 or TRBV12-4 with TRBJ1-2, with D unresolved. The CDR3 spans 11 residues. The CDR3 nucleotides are TGTACCAGCAGTTTGGGTGGGGGCTACACCTTC. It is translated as CTSSLGGGYTF.

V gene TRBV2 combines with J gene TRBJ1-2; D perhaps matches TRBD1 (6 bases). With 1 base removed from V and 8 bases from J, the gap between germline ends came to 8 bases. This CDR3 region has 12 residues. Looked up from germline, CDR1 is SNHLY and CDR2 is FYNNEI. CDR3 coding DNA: TGTGCCAGCAGTGAAGGGGGGCTAGGCTACACCTTC. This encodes CASSEGGLGYTF.

CDR3 residues: CASQARRPGEQFF. The DNA for the CDR3 is TGTGCCAGCCAGGCCAGGCGACCGGGTGAGCAGTTCTTC. This sequence joins TRBV6-5 and TRBJ2-1; D uncertain. V lost 8 bases, J lost 9 bases, and 17 bases lay in between. The CDR3 is made up of 13 amino acids. The germline gives CDR1 MNHEY, CDR2 SVGAGI.

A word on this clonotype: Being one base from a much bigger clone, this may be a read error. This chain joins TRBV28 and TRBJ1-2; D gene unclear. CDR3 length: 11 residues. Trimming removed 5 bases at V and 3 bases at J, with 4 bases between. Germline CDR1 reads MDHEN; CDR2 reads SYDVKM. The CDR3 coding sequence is TGTGCCAGCAGTGTTGACTATGGCTACACCTTC. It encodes CASSVDYGYTF.

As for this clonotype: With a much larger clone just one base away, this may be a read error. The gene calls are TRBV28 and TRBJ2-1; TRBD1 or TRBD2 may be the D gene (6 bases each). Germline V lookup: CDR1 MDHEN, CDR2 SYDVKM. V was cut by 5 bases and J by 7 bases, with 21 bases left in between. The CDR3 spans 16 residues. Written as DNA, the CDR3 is TGTGCCAGCAGTGACCTGACTAACGGGGGCGATAATGAGCAGTTCTTC. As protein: CASSDLTNGGDNEQFF. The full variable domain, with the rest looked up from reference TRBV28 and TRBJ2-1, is DVKVTQSSRYLVKRTGEKVFLECVQDMDHENMFWYRQDPGLGLRLIYFSYDVKMKEKGDIPEGYSVSREKKERFSLILESASTNQTSMYLCASSDLTNGGDNEQFFGPGTRLTVL.

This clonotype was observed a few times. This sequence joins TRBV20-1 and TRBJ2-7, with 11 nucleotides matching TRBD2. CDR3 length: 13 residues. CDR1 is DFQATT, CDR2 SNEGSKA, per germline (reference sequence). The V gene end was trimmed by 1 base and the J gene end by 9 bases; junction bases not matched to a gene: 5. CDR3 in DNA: TGCAGTGCTAGAGTAGTAGCGGGAGGGGTGCAGTACTTC. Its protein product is CSARVVAGGVQYF.

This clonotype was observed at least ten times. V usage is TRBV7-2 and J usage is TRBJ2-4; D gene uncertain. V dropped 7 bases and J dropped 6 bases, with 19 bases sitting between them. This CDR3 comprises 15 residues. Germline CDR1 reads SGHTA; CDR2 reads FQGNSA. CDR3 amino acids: CASTLFGGVPNIQYF. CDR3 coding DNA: TGTGCCAGCACCCTATTCGGCGGCGTGCCAAACATTCAGTACTTC.

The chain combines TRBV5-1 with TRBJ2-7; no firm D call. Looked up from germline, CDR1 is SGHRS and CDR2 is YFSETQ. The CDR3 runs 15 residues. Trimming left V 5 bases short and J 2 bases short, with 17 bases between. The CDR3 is CASSRPELTAYEQYF. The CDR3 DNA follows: TGCGCCAGCAGTCGTCCCGAACTCACGGCCTACGAGCAGTACTTC.

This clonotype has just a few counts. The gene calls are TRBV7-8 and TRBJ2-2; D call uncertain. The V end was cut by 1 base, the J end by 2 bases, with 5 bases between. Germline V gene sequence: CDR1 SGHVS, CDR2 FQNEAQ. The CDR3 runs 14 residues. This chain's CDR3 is CASSLEPNTGELFF. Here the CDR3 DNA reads TGTGCCAGCAGCTTAGAGCCAAACACCGGGGAGCTGTTTTTT.